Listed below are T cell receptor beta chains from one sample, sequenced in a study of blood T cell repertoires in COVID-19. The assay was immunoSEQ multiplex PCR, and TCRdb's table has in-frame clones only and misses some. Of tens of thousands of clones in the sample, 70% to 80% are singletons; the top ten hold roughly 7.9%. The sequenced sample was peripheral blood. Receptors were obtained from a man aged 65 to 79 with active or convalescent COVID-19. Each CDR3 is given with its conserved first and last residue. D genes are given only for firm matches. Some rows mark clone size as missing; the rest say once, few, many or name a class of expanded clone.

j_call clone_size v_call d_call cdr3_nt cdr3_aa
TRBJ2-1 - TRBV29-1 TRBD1 TGCAGCGGGGGGGACCATTGGACAGGGTTGAATGAGCAGTTCTTC CSGGDHWTGLNEQFF
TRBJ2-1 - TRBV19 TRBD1 TGTGCCAGTAGTATAGATGCCCGCGTAGGGGGCAGGTACAATGAGCAGTTCTTC CASSIDARVGGRYNEQFF
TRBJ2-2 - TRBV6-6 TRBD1 TGTGCCAGCCAGGGGGCGTCAACTGGGGAGCTGTTTTTT CASQGASTGELFF
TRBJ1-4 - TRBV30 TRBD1 TGTGCCTGGAGTCCATGGGACAGGGTGGCTGAAAAACTGTTTTTT CAWSPWDRVAEKLFF
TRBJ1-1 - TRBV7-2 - TGTGCCAGCAGCTTAGCCAGGAACACTGAAGCTTTCTTT CASSLARNTEAFF
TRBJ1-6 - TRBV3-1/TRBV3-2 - TGTGCCAGCAGCCACCCCCAGGGTAATTCACCCCTCCACTTT CASSHPQGNSPLHF
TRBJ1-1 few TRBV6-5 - TGTGCCAGCAGGCGAAGTTCGAACACTGAAGCTTTCTTT CASRRSSNTEAFF
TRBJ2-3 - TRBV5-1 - TGCGCCAGCAGCTGGAGGGCTCCCACAGATACGCAGTATTTT CASSWRAPTDTQYF
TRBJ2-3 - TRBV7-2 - TGTGCCAGCAGCTTATGGGCGGGGGCCCTCACAGATACGCAGTATTTT CASSLWAGALTDTQYF
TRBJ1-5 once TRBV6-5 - TGTGCCACCATGAGACAAAGTCTTCAGCCCCAGCATTTT CATMRQSLQPQHF
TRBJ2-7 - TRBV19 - TGTGCCAGTAGTTCGTCTACAGGGATTTACGAGCAGTACTTC CASSSSTGIYEQYF
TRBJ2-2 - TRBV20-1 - TGCAGTGCTAGTCGAGAGACTAGGATCCCCGGGGAGCTGTTTTTT CSASRETRIPGELFF
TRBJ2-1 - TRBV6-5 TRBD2 TGTGCCAGCAGTCGCGGGGGGGCGGGATACAATGAGCAGTTCTTC CASSRGGAGYNEQFF
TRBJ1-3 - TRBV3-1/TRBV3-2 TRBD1 TGTGCCAGCAGCCTCCGGTCAGGGGGCGCTGGAAACACCATATATTTT CASSLRSGGAGNTIYF
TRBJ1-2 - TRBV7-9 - TGTGCCAGCAGCCTTGGAGACTATGGCTACACCTTC CASSLGDYGYTF
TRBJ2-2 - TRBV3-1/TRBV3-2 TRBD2 TGTGCCAGCAGCCAAGAGACTAGCGGGGGGCGTAACACCGGGGAGCTGTTTTTT CASSQETSGGRNTGELFF
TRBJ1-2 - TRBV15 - TGTGCCACCAGCTCGGGTCCTGACAGGCTTAATTTCTACACCTTC CATSSGPDRLNFYTF